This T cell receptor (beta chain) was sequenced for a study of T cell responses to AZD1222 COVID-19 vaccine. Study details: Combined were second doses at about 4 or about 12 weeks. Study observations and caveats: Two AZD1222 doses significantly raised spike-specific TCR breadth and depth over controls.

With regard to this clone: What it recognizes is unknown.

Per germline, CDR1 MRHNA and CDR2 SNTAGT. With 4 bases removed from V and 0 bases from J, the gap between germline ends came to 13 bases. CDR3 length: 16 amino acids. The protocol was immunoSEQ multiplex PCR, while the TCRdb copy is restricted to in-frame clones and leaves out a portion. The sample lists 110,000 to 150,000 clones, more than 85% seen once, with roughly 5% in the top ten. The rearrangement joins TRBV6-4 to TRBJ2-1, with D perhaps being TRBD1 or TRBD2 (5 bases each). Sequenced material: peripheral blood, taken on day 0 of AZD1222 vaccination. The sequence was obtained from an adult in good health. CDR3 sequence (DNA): TGTGCCAGCAGTGTCGGGACCCAAAGCTCCTACAATGAGCAGTTCTTC. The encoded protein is CASSVGTQSSYNEQFF.